These T cell receptor beta chains were read from a single sample in a study of cytotoxic CD8 clonotypes in ibrutinib-treated CLL. Profiling relied on immunoSEQ multiplex PCR, and the TCRdb table lists in-frame clones only, not all of them. The data show 200,000 to 250,000 clones, about four fifths seen once. The sequencing here drew on PBMCs, taken after 12 months of ibrutinib treatment. These receptor sequences come from a human donor with chronic lymphocytic leukemia. Each CDR3 is given with its conserved first and last residue. D genes are given only for firm matches. Clone size is shown for a subset of rows, as once, few, many or a class of expanded clone.

CDR3: CASSSYRANTEAFF
DNA: TGTGCCAGCAGCTCCTACAGGGCGAACACTGAAGCTTTCTTT
J: TRBJ1-1
D: .
size: .
V: TRBV5-5

CDR3: CASSLVGTGVVNEQFF
DNA: TGTGCCAGCAGCTTGGTCGGGACAGGGGTTGTCAATGAGCAGTTCTTC
J: TRBJ2-1
D: TRBD1
size: once
V: TRBV5-6

CDR3: CASSRTGTGNQPQHF
DNA: TGTGCCAGTAGTAGGACAGGGACGGGCAATCAGCCCCAGCATTTT
J: TRBJ1-5
D: TRBD1
size: few
V: TRBV19

CDR3: CASTSGTAGNTIYF
DNA: TGTGCCAGCACCTCGGGGACAGCTGGAAACACCATATATTTT
J: TRBJ1-3
D: TRBD1
size: once
V: TRBV2

CDR3: CASSLGPLAGGYNEQFF
DNA: TGTGCCAGCAGCTTAGGGCCCCTAGCGGGGGGGTACAATGAGCAGTTCTTC
J: TRBJ2-1
D: TRBD2
size: .
V: TRBV11-2

CDR3: CASSYLGQGSNEQYF
DNA: TGTGCCAGCAGTTACCTGGGACAGGGGTCTAACGAGCAGTACTTC
J: TRBJ2-7
D: TRBD1
size: .
V: TRBV6-5

CDR3: CASSLQGNSNQPQHF
DNA: TGTGCCAGCAGTTTACAGGGGAATAGCAATCAGCCCCAGCATTTT
J: TRBJ1-5
D: TRBD1
size: .
V: TRBV6-1

CDR3: CASSLEDRAGQETQYF
DNA: TGCGCCAGCAGCTTGGAGGACAGGGCCGGACAAGAGACCCAGTACTTC
J: TRBJ2-5
D: TRBD1
size: .
V: TRBV5-1

CDR3: CAWMPRYNEQFF
DNA: TGTGCCTGGATGCCCCGGTACAATGAGCAGTTCTTC
J: TRBJ2-1
D: .
size: .
V: TRBV30

CDR3: CASNPGGWNTEAFF
DNA: TGTGCCAGCAACCCGGGTGGCTGGAACACTGAAGCTTTCTTT
J: TRBJ1-1
D: .
size: few
V: TRBV5-4

CDR3: CASSRGQRAPLHF
DNA: TGTGCCAGCAGCCGGGGACAGCGGGCTCCCCTCCACTTT
J: TRBJ1-6
D: TRBD1
size: .
V: TRBV27

CDR3: CASSFTGEQYF
DNA: TGTGCCAGCAGTTTTACGGGCGAGCAGTACTTC
J: TRBJ2-7
D: .
size: .
V: TRBV6-5

CDR3: CASSVGSSGIYNEQFF
DNA: TGTGCCAGCAGCGTAGGTAGTAGCGGAATTTACAATGAGCAGTTCTTC
J: TRBJ2-1
D: .
size: once
V: TRBV9

CDR3: CASSYTNTEAFF
DNA: TGTGCCAGCAGTTACACCAACACTGAAGCTTTCTTT
J: TRBJ1-1
D: .
size: .
V: TRBV6-5

CDR3: CASSQDHVSNYGYTF
DNA: TGTGCCAGCAGCCAAGATCATGTGTCTAACTATGGCTACACCTTC
J: TRBJ1-2
D: .
size: .
V: TRBV14

CDR3: CASSTPARAGYGYTF
DNA: TGTGCCAGCAGTACCCCGGCCAGGGCGGGCTATGGCTACACCTTC
J: TRBJ1-2
D: .
size: .
V: TRBV5-4